The 8 T cell receptor beta chains given below trace back to one sample, sequenced in a study of blood T cell repertoires in COVID-19. The assay was immunoSEQ multiplex PCR, and TCRdb's table has in-frame clones only and misses some. Among around 60,000 clones, 83% were seen once, and the ten largest hold approximately 10%. The sequenced sample consisted of peripheral blood. These receptors were collected from a man aged 50 to 60 with COVID-19, enrolled during active disease.

The chain links TRBV11-3 to TRBJ2-7; TRBD2 is a possible D gene (5 bases). CDR3 length: 14 amino acids. From germline, CDR1 is SGHNT and CDR2 YENEEA. Between the trimmed V and J ends, which lost 5 bases and 6 bases, there was a span of 17 bases. Here the CDR3 reads CASSPGGSFVEQYF. The CDR3 nucleotides are TGTGCCAGCAGCCCTGGAGGTTCCTTCGTCGAGCAGTACTTC. Using reference TRBV11-3 and TRBJ2-7 for the parts outside the CDR3, the full variable domain is EAGVVQSPRYKIIEKKQPVAFWCNPISGHNTLYWYLQNLGQGPELLIRYENEEAVDDSQLPKDRFSAERLKGVDSTLKIQPAELGDSAVYLCASSPGGSFVEQYFGPGTRLTVT.

The chain links TRBV18 to TRBJ2-3, with a tentative D call TRBD2 (6 bases). Germline values: CDR1 KGHSH, CDR2 LQKENI. This CDR3 contains 17 residues. Trimming removed 2 bases from V and 0 bases from J, with 15 bases in between. In DNA form, the CDR3 reads TGTGCCAGCTCACCATCGGACCCACGGGAGAGCACAGATACGCAGTATTTT. Its translation is CASSPSDPRESTDTQYF.

The CDR3 loop reads CASSLNRAYNSPLHF. DNA for the CDR3: TGCGCCAGCAGCTTGAACAGGGCTTATAATTCACCCCTCCACTTT. The J gene is TRBJ1-6, the V gene TRBV5-1, with D possibly TRBD1 on 6 matching bases. V lost 1 base and J lost 4, with 9 bases in between. Germline CDR1 SGHRS, CDR2 YFSETQ. The CDR3 spans 15 residues.

The chain carries TRBV19 and TRBJ2-5; TRBD2 is a possible D gene (5 bases). V lost 2 bases, J lost 5 bases, and 9 bases lay in between. This CDR3 is built from 13 residues. Germline assignment: CDR1 LNHDA and CDR2 SQIVND (reference sequence). CDR3 sequence reads: CASSIRTAETQYF. DNA of the CDR3: TGTGCCAGTAGTATAAGGACTGCGGAGACCCAGTACTTC.

The chain employs TRBV10-2 and TRBJ1-1; 9 bases align to TRBD1. Germline assignment: CDR1 WSHSY and CDR2 SAAADI. V was pared by 6 bases and J by 1 base, with 6 bases of the junction left unmatched. This CDR3 contains 15 residues. The CDR3 spells CASSVQGAPNTEAFF. The CDR3 DNA is TGCGCCAGCAGCGTACAGGGGGCTCCGAACACTGAAGCTTTCTTT.

The chain has TRBV30 and TRBJ1-2; 7 nucleotides agree with TRBD1. The CDR3 has 12 residues. The V gene's germline CDR1 is GTSNPN and CDR2 SVGIG (reference sequence). V trimming: 5 bases; J trimming: 8 bases; junction bases outside the gene matches: 8. The CDR3 reads CAWDTGARGYTF. The DNA for the CDR3 is TGTGCCTGGGATACAGGGGCGAGGGGCTACACCTTC.

The chain combines TRBV5-4 with TRBJ2-7; maybe TRBD2 (5 bases). The germline V gene encodes CDR1 SGHNT and CDR2 YYREEE (reference sequence). The CDR3 has 15 residues. With 2 bases removed from V and 4 bases from J, the gap between germline ends came to 16 bases. The CDR3 region is CASSFGERTLYEQYF. The CDR3 DNA is TGTGCCAGCAGCTTTGGGGAGAGAACGTTATACGAGCAGTACTTC.

The CDR3 bases are TGTGCCAGCAGCCCGATAGATAGCGGCACCGGGGAGCTGTTTTTT. Translated: CASSPIDSGTGELFF. V gene TRBV28 combines with J gene TRBJ2-2, with TRBD2 as a possible D gene (6 bases). V lost 6 bases to trimming and J lost 4 bases, with 15 bases between them. Germline V gene sequence: CDR1 MDHEN, CDR2 SYDVKM. The CDR3 has 15 amino acids.